This is a list of T cell receptor beta chains from one sample in a study of shared clonotypes between healthy human individuals. TCRdb's copy holds only in-frame clones and misses some; the assay was immunoSEQ multiplex PCR. The table shows roughly 2.6 million clones, with around nine tenths occurring only once. Sequencing was done on a sample of naive CD4+ T cells sorted from blood. The receptors stem from a man aged 18 to 30 in good health. Each CDR3 is given with its conserved first and last residue. Each record gives: D gene, J gene, clone size, V gene, CDR3 DNA, CDR3 protein. D genes are given only for firm matches. Some rows have no size entry. The others give once, few or many, or a class for an expanded clone.

>.|TRBJ2-7|.|TRBV7-9
TGTGCCAGCAGCTTAGCATTTGGGCAGGGGAGTTTTTTCACCTACGAGCAGTACTTC
CASSLAFGQGSFFTYEQYF
>TRBD2|TRBJ2-2|.|TRBV12-5
TGTGCTAGTGGTTTGGTTTCGGGGGGGCGGACCGGGGAGCTGTTTTTT
CASGLVSGGRTGELFF
>.|TRBJ1-2|.|TRBV5-6
TGTGCCAGCAGCGGATACGACGGGTTAAACTATGGCTACACCTTC
CASSGYDGLNYGYTF
>.|TRBJ1-4|.|TRBV27
TGTGCCAGCAGTTTACTTCCTCAGGGACCTAATGAAAAACTGTTTTTT
CASSLLPQGPNEKLFF
>TRBD1|TRBJ2-1|.|TRBV19
TGTGCCAGTAGTCGGGGACAGAGAGTCAATGAGCAGTTCTTC
CASSRGQRVNEQFF
>.|TRBJ1-6|.|TRBV6-5
TGTGCCAGCAGTTGGGACCCTAATAATTCACCCCTCCACTTT
CASSWDPNNSPLHF
>.|TRBJ1-2|.|TRBV7-2
TGTGCCAGCAGCTTAGGGGGGGCTGGTGGCTACACCTTC
CASSLGGAGGYTF
>.|TRBJ2-1|.|TRBV6-6
TGTGCCAGCAGTAGAAGGGACAATGAGCAGTTCTTC
CASSRRDNEQFF
>.|TRBJ1-4|.|TRBV6-4
TGTGCCAGCAGTGAGCAGGCATTCGAAAAACTGTTTTTT
CASSEQAFEKLFF
>.|TRBJ2-5|once|TRBV21-1
TGTGCCAGCAGCAAAATAATATCGCGCTTTGACAGGCGGGGCGGGGAGACCCAGTACTTC
CASSKIISRFDRRGGETQYF
>.|TRBJ2-3|.|TRBV30
TGTGCCTGGAGTGTATTATGGGCGGACACAGATACGCAGTATTTT
CAWSVLWADTDTQYF
>TRBD1|TRBJ1-1|.|TRBV5-1
TGCGCCAGCAGCGCGGGGGACAGGGCGTACACTGAAGCTTTCTTT
CASSAGDRAYTEAFF
>.|TRBJ2-5|.|TRBV5-1
TGCGCCAGCAGCCAAGGGGTGGAGACCCAGTACTTC
CASSQGVETQYF
>TRBD2|TRBJ2-7|once|TRBV7-2
TGTGCCAGCAGCTTAGATCCTAGCGGAGCCGGGCGGGAGCAGTACTTC
CASSLDPSGAGREQYF
>.|TRBJ2-1|.|TRBV11-2
TGTGCCAGCAGCTTAGTGGGATCGAGAGCGGGTACACACAATGAGCAGTTCTTC
CASSLVGSRAGTHNEQFF
>.|TRBJ2-7|.|TRBV10-1
TGCGCCAGCAGTGAGGCAGGAAGAAACGAGCAGTACTTC
CASSEAGRNEQYF
>.|TRBJ1-5|.|TRBV30
TGTGCCTGGAGGGGCCAGGGAAATCAGCCCCAGCATTTT
CAWRGQGNQPQHF
>.|TRBJ2-7|.|TRBV7-9
TGTGCCAGCAGCTTAGGAGGTTTCTCCTACGAGCAGTACTTC
CASSLGGFSYEQYF
>.|TRBJ2-3|.|TRBV11-3
TGTGCCAGCAGCTCGAACACAGATACGCAGTATTTT
CASSSNTDTQYF
>TRBD2|TRBJ2-5|.|TRBV5-1
TGCGCCAGCAAGTTTGGCGGGAGTCGGGAGACCCAGTACTTC
CASKFGGSRETQYF
>.|TRBJ2-3|.|TRBV25-1
TGTGCCAGCAGTAGCGGGACAGGCCGTAGCACAGATACGCAGTATTTT
CASSSGTGRSTDTQYF
>TRBD2|TRBJ2-1|.|TRBV18
TGTGCCAGCTCACGAACAGCGGGAGACTACAATGAGCAGTTCTTC
CASSRTAGDYNEQFF
>.|TRBJ2-7|.|TRBV30
TGTGCCTGGAGTATTGTACATCTGAGTGGTTACGAGCAGTACTTC
CAWSIVHLSGYEQYF
>.|TRBJ1-2|.|TRBV2
TGTGCCAGCAAGCGGGGTCTGGATGGCTACACCTTC
CASKRGLDGYTF
>.|TRBJ2-7|.|TRBV5-1
TGCGCCAGCAGCTTGGGTACCGCAGGGGGGAGCTCCTACGAGCAGTACTTC
CASSLGTAGGSSYEQYF
>TRBD2|TRBJ2-1|.|TRBV7-9
TGTGCCACCGACGGGGGCGGGAGGAAGGGCAATGAGCAGTTCTTC
CATDGGGRKGNEQFF
>.|TRBJ1-5|few|TRBV19
TGTGCCAGTAGTATCGGGTGGCTCCAGCCCCAGCATTTT
CASSIGWLQPQHF
>.|TRBJ1-4|.|TRBV5-1
TGCGCCAGCAGGAACGGGGGAGAGAGTGAAAAACTGTTTTTT
CASRNGGESEKLFF
>TRBD1|TRBJ2-3|.|TRBV11-3
TGTGCCAGCAGCTTTGGGGACGGACAGGGGGCAATAGATACGCAGTATTTT
CASSFGDGQGAIDTQYF
>TRBD1|TRBJ2-7|once|TRBV2
TGTGCCAGCAGTGAAGGGGGACAGGGGGGCCACGAGCAGTACTTC
CASSEGGQGGHEQYF
>.|TRBJ2-7|.|TRBV27
TGTGCCAGCAGCCAGGGGGGGGTCGAGCAGTACTTC
CASSQGGVEQYF
>.|TRBJ2-7|.|TRBV7-2
TGTGCCAGCAGCCCTAGCCCCTACGAGCAGTACTTC
CASSPSPYEQYF
>.|TRBJ1-3|.|TRBV6-6
TGTGCCAGCAACTCTGGAAACACCATATATTTT
CASNSGNTIYF
>.|TRBJ1-1|few|TRBV11-2
TGTGCCAGCAGCTTAGGCGAGGCAGGGGTGAACACTGAAGCTTTCTTT
CASSLGEAGVNTEAFF
>.|TRBJ2-2|few|TRBV19
TGTGCCAGTAGTAACTCGAACACCGGGGAGCTGTTTTTT
CASSNSNTGELFF
>.|TRBJ2-3|.|TRBV6-6
TGTGCCATTTCGAATAGGATGGGGACAGATACGCAGTATTTT
CAISNRMGTDTQYF
>.|TRBJ1-2|.|TRBV30
TGTGCCTGGAGTCGGACGGTGCCCTATGGCTACACCTTC
CAWSRTVPYGYTF
>.|TRBJ2-2|.|TRBV5-4
TGTGCCAGCAGTTTAGTGGATTCCACCGGGGAGCTGTTTTTT
CASSLVDSTGELFF
>.|TRBJ2-5|.|TRBV5-1
TGCGCCAGCAGCGTGGAAGGGGGGCCTAAAGGAGAGACCCAGTACTTC
CASSVEGGPKGETQYF
>.|TRBJ1-2|.|TRBV7-3
TGTGCCAGCAGCCCGAGGGGGGAAGGGCCCTATGGCTACACCTTC
CASSPRGEGPYGYTF
>.|TRBJ2-7|.|TRBV2
TGTGCCAGCAGTGACATTTTAGGGGCAGGCGGCTACGAGCAGTACTTC
CASSDILGAGGYEQYF
>.|TRBJ2-5|.|TRBV7-2
TGTGCCAGCAGCCCACCCGGGGCGGCCGGGGCGGAGACCCAGTACTTC
CASSPPGAAGAETQYF